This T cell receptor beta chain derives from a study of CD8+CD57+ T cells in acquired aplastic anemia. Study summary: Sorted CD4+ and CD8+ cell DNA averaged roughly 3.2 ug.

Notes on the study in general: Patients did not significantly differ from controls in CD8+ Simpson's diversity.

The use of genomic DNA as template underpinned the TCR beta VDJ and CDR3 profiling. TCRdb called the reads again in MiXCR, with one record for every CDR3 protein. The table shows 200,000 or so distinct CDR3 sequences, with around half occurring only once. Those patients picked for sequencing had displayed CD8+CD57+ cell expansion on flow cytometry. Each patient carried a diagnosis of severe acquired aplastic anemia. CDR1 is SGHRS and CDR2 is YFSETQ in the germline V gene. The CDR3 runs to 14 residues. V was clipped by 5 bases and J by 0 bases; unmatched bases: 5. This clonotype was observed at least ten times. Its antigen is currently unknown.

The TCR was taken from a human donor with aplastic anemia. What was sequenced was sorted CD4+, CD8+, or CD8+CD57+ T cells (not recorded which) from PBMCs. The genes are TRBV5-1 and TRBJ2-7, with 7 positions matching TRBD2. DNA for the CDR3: TGCGCCAGCAGGAGGTGGGAGGGCTCCTACGAGCAGTACTTC. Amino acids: CASRRWEGSYEQYF.